A single sample gave rise to the 26 T cell receptor beta chains below, sequenced in a study of Ad26.COV2.S vaccination and SARS-CoV-2 variants. The table came from immunoSEQ multiplex PCR; TCRdb's copy has only in-frame clones and leaves some out. The data contain some 45,000 clones, approximately 80% of them singletons. The source material was peripheral blood, sampled after recovery from COVID-19. Receptors were obtained from a human donor who had recovered from COVID-19.

The rearrangement links TRBV3-1 (or the pseudogene TRBV3-2) to TRBJ1-5, with D tentatively TRBD1 (5 bases). Per germline, CDR1 LGHDT and CDR2 YNNKEL (reference sequence). V shed 1 base and J shed 0 bases, with 16 bases lying between them. The CDR3 is made up of 18 amino acids. The CDR3 spells CASSQVPGTDGSNQPQHF. The CDR3 bases are TGTGCCAGCAGCCAAGTACCAGGGACGGATGGTAGCAATCAGCCCCAGCATTTT.

V gene TRBV12-3 or TRBV12-4 combines with J gene TRBJ1-2; the D is unclear. The V end lost 2 bases, the J end lost 8 bases, and 12 bases lay between the germline ends. This CDR3 is built from 13 residues. For the CDR3, the DNA is TGTGCCAGCAGTTTAAGCGATCCTAGCGGCTACACCTTC. It translates to CASSLSDPSGYTF.

This clone showed up many times. The V call is TRBV30, the J call TRBJ1-5; possibly TRBD1 for D (6 bases). V dropped 2 bases and J dropped 4 bases, with 9 bases sitting between them. Germline V gene sequence: CDR1 GTSNPN, CDR2 SVGIG (reference sequence). CDR3 length: 13 residues. Here the CDR3 DNA reads TGTGCCTGGAGTAAACAGGGAAATCAGCCCCAGCATTTT. Amino acid sequence: CAWSKQGNQPQHF.

The rearrangement joins TRBV7-9 to TRBJ2-2; D assignment may be TRBD1 or TRBD2 (5 bases each). This CDR3 region has 15 residues. The V end lost 3 bases, the J end lost 2 bases, and 10 bases lay between the germline ends. CDR1 is SEHNR, CDR2 FQNEAQ, per germline (reference sequence). The CDR3 DNA reads TGTGCCAGCAGCTTCTATGGGGACAACACCGGGGAGCTGTTTTTT. Translated: CASSFYGDNTGELFF.

J is TRBJ2-7 and V is TRBV5-1; TRBD1 is a possible D gene (5 bases). CDR3 length: 12 residues. The V gene lost 2 bases and the J gene lost 7 bases, with 10 bases spanning the gap. Germline V gives CDR1 SGHRS, CDR2 YFSETQ. CDR3 sequence: CASSFPQGEQYV. The CDR3 coding sequence is TGCGCCAGCAGCTTCCCTCAGGGTGAGCAGTACGTC.

The chain carries TRBV7-3 and TRBJ2-1, with unresolved D. Germline values: CDR1 SGHTA, CDR2 FQGTGA. The V gene lost 5 bases and the J gene lost 7 bases, with 15 bases spanning the gap. This CDR3 region has 14 residues. CDR3 sequence reads: CASSHSGGFNEQFF. CDR3 DNA: TGTGCCAGCAGCCACTCCGGTGGCTTTAATGAGCAGTTCTTC.

In nucleotides, the CDR3 is TGTGCCAGCGCGGCGGGGGACGAGACCCAGTACTTC. It is translated as CASAAGDETQYF. The chain combines TRBV9 with TRBJ2-5, with 7 positions matching TRBD2. From germline, CDR1 is SGDLS and CDR2 YYNGEE. The CDR3 is 12 amino acids. Germline trimming cut 7 bases from V and 5 bases from J; bases unmatched to any gene: 5.

The rearrangement uses TRBV30 and TRBJ2-1, with TRBD2 matching over 7 bases. The CDR3 runs 18 residues. In germline, CDR1 is GTSNPN, CDR2 SVGIG (reference sequence). Trimming cost V 1 base and J 5 bases; bases outside gene matches: 17. The CDR3 coding sequence is TGTGCCTGGAGTGATCTTTCTGGCGGCGGGAGAATCCACAATGAGCAGTTCTTC. Encoded protein: CAWSDLSGGGRIHNEQFF. The full variable domain, its missing parts supplied by reference TRBV30 and TRBJ2-1, is SQTIHQWPATLVQPVGSPLSLECTVEGTSNPNLYWYRQAAGRGLQLLFYSVGIGQISSEVPQNLSASRPQDRQFILSSKKLLLSDSGFYLCAWSDLSGGGRIHNEQFFGPGTRLTVL.

V gene TRBV27 combines with J gene TRBJ1-5, with a possible D match to TRBD1 (6 bases). Per the germline V gene, CDR1 is MNHEY and CDR2 is SMNVEV (reference sequence). The CDR3 spans 15 residues. V was shortened by 6 bases and J by 5 bases, with 17 bases between the two germline ends. The CDR3 nucleotides are TGTGCCAGCAGCGAGGGATGGGGGGCTGATCAGCCCCAGCATTTT. The encoded protein is CASSEGWGADQPQHF.

The CDR3 sequence: CASSQGVPRTEAFF. In DNA form, the CDR3 reads TGTGCCAGCAGCCAAGGTGTTCCCAGGACTGAAGCTTTCTTT. The J gene is TRBJ1-1, the V gene TRBV3-1 (or the pseudogene TRBV3-2); no firm D call. Deletions cut 1 base from V and 5 bases from J, with 11 bases between. CDR1 is LGHDT and CDR2 is YNNKEL in the germline V gene (reference sequence). The length of the CDR3 is 14 residues.

This clone was seen a single time. This chain links TRBV3-1 (or the pseudogene TRBV3-2) with TRBJ1-1; D may be TRBD1 (6 bases). The V end lost 0 bases, the J end lost 11 bases, and 16 bases lay between the germline ends. This CDR3 region has 14 residues. The V gene's germline CDR1 is LGHDT and CDR2 YNNKEL (reference sequence). In DNA form, the CDR3 reads TGTGCCAGCAGCCAAGATTCTGGTTCAACAGGGGCTTTCTTT. As protein: CASSQDSGSTGAFF.

The chain combines TRBV5-1 with TRBJ2-5; TRBD1 aligns across 9 bases. The V and J ends lost 2 bases and 5 bases, in that order; junction bases with no gene match: 4. Per the germline V gene, CDR1 is SGHRS and CDR2 is YFSETQ. This CDR3 region has 14 residues. The CDR3 DNA is TGCGCCAGCAGCTTCACAGGGGGCGCGGAGACCCAGTACTTC. This translates into CASSFTGGAETQYF.

V gene TRBV4-1 combines with J gene TRBJ2-2, with 8 bases matching TRBD2. With 2 bases clipped from V and 6 bases from J, the junction kept 2 bases outside the gene matches. In germline, CDR1 is MGHRA, CDR2 YSYEKL. This CDR3 comprises 14 residues. As DNA, the CDR3 is TGCGCCAGCAGCCAACCGGGACTAGCCGGGGAGCTGTTTTTT. Translated: CASSQPGLAGELFF.

The J gene is TRBJ2-3, the V gene TRBV9; D is unresolved. V was clipped by 7 bases and J by 2 bases, with 8 bases between them. CDR1 is SGDLS, CDR2 YYNGEE, per germline. This CDR3 spans 12 amino acids. CDR3 in amino acids: CASRRTTDTQYF. In nucleotides, the CDR3 is TGTGCCAGCCGGCGGACCACAGATACGCAGTATTTT.

The chain employs TRBV10-3 and TRBJ1-1, with D possibly being TRBD1 (6 bases). This CDR3 region has 14 residues. Per the germline V gene, CDR1 is ENHRY and CDR2 is SYGVKD. The ends were cut back, 4 bases at V and 0 bases at J, with 9 bases in the middle. The CDR3 here is CAISADRLNTEAFF. For the CDR3, the DNA is TGTGCCATCAGTGCCGACAGGCTGAACACTGAAGCTTTCTTT.

This rearrangement joins TRBV5-1 to TRBJ2-2; D not resolved. Trimming took off 1 base at V and 7 bases at J, with 17 bases between the two ends. CDR1 and CDR2 from the germline V gene are SGHRS and YFSETQ. The CDR3 totals 16 residues. As DNA, the CDR3 is TGCGCCAGCAGCTTGTCTAGTGGGCGGTCTAACGGGGAGCTGTTTTTT. This codes for CASSLSSGRSNGELFF.

This chain joins TRBV7-6 and TRBJ2-7; the D is unclear. The germline CDR1 and CDR2 sequences are SGHVS and FNYEAQ. V lost 0 bases and J 3 bases, leaving 9 bases between the germline ends. The CDR3 covers 14 residues. The CDR3: CASSLAEFDYEQYF. The CDR3, as DNA: TGTGCCAGCAGCTTAGCTGAGTTTGACTACGAGCAGTACTTC.

The chain couples TRBV11-2 to TRBJ2-7; 10 nucleotides line up with TRBD1. The CDR3 covers 15 residues. Germline values: CDR1 SGHAT, CDR2 FQNNGV. The ends lost 2 bases at V and 7 bases at J; junction bases unmatched: 8. The CDR3 spells CASSLYRQGAGEQYV. CDR3 DNA: TGTGCCAGCAGCTTATATCGACAGGGGGCCGGGGAGCAGTACGTC.

V usage is TRBV7-9 and J usage is TRBJ1-1; perhaps TRBD1 as D (6 bases). Germline CDR1 reads SEHNR; CDR2 reads FQNEAQ (reference sequence). The CDR3 is made up of 14 amino acids. The V and J ends lost 1 base and 11 bases respectively, with 17 bases between them. The CDR3 sequence is CASSLEGRGARAFF. The CDR3 coding sequence is TGTGCCAGCAGCTTAGAGGGGAGGGGGGCAAGGGCTTTCTTT.

J is TRBJ2-3 and V is TRBV25-1; D is unresolved. There are 16 residues in the CDR3. Trimming removed 5 bases from V and 1 base from J, with 16 bases in between. CDR1 and CDR2 (germline): MGHDK, SYGVNS. The CDR3 spells CASSPKHSRGTDTQYF. CDR3 nucleotide sequence: TGTGCCAGCAGTCCGAAGCATTCACGGGGCACAGATACGCAGTATTTT.

This chain uses TRBV5-1 with TRBJ1-2, with unresolved D. The ends were cut back, 1 base at V and 3 bases at J, with 13 bases in the middle. Looked up from germline, CDR1 is SGHRS and CDR2 is YFSETQ. This CDR3 region has 15 residues. The CDR3 DNA reads as TGCGCCAGCAGCTTGAGTGGCAGCACCGACTATGGCTACACCTTC. Residues: CASSLSGSTDYGYTF.

The V and J genes are TRBV19 and TRBJ1-1, with D unclear. CDR3 length: 13 amino acids. The V and J ends lost 4 bases and 8 bases respectively, with 14 bases between them. CDR1 LNHDA and CDR2 SQIVND come from the germline V gene (reference sequence). For the CDR3, the DNA is TGTGCCAGTAGTACCCGGGTTCCCCGAGAAGCTTTCTTT. Translation gives CASSTRVPREAFF.

The chain joins TRBV19 to TRBJ2-6; 10 bases are a match to TRBD1. This CDR3 spans 16 amino acids. Germline CDR1 and CDR2: LNHDA and SQIVND (reference sequence). The ends lost 5 bases at V and 1 base at J; junction bases unmatched: 2. The CDR3 protein is CASSGQGVSGANVLTF. The CDR3 coding sequence is TGTGCCAGTAGTGGACAGGGGGTATCTGGGGCCAACGTCCTGACTTTC.

The chain uses TRBV6-6 and TRBJ2-4; 8 bases map to TRBD1. The CDR3 spans 15 residues. After removal of 2 bases from V and 4 bases from J, the junction contained 4 bases not matched to a gene. Germline V gene sequence: CDR1 MNHNY, CDR2 SVGAGI (reference sequence). The CDR3 sequence: CASSYLTGVKNIQYF. The DNA of the CDR3 is TGTGCCAGCAGTTACCTGACAGGGGTTAAAAACATTCAGTACTTC.

The rearrangement uses TRBV18 and TRBJ2-5; possibly TRBD1 or TRBD2 for D (6 bases each). CDR1 KGHSH and CDR2 LQKENI come from the germline V gene. This CDR3 spans 15 amino acids. Trimming left V 1 base short and J 4 bases short, with 13 bases between. The CDR3, as DNA: TGTGCCAGCTCACCACGGGTCGGGGGCGGAGAGACCCAGTACTTC. This codes for CASSPRVGGGETQYF.

The CDR3 spells CATSRGPWDPVLSGNTIYF. DNA of the CDR3: TGTGCCACCAGCAGAGGGCCTTGGGACCCGGTACTCTCTGGAAACACCATATATTTT. This sequence joins TRBV15 and TRBJ1-3; perhaps TRBD1 as D (5 bases). Trimming left V 1 base short and J 0 bases short, with 19 bases between. The CDR3 covers 19 residues. The V gene's germline CDR1 is LNHNV and CDR2 YYDKDF (reference sequence). The complete variable domain, with remaining parts taken from reference TRBV15 and TRBJ1-3, reads DAMVIQNPRYQVTQFGKPVTLSCSQTLNHNVMYWYQQKSSQAPKLLFHYYDKDFNNEADTPDNFQSRRPNTSFCFLDIRSPGLGDTAMYLCATSRGPWDPVLSGNTIYFGEGSWLTVV.